A single sample gave rise to the 24 T cell receptor beta chains below, sequenced in a study of cytomegalovirus exposure and HLA in healthy donors (dated by TCRdb to about 2017). To prepare the library, the immunoSEQ multiplex PCR assay was applied. The multiplex PCR relied on a mix of 60 forward primers for TCR Vbeta segments and 13 reverse primers for TCR Jbeta segments. TCRdb mirrors the immuneACCESS table, restricted to in-frame sequences. Some clones are absent from its copies; in checked studies, under half trace to an unresolved V gene, and the reason for the others is unknown. The sample table holds about 35,000 clones, of which 80% were seen once. Approximately 5.5% of the sample rests with the top ten. Sequenced input: PBMCs. The source of these receptors is a male donor in good health and CMV-seronegative.

The CDR3 sequence: CASSEPRTRSSYEQYF. The DNA of the CDR3 is TGTGCCAGCAGTGAACCCCGGACTAGAAGCTCCTACGAGCAGTACTTC. V usage is TRBV6-1 and J usage is TRBJ2-7; TRBD2 aligns across 7 bases. The germline gives CDR1 MNHNS, CDR2 SASEGT. With V trimmed by 2 bases and J by 0 bases, 7 bases remained unmatched. This CDR3 has 16 amino acids.

The V call is TRBV11-2, the J call TRBJ2-7; D gene ambiguous. This CDR3 is built from 13 residues. The V gene's germline CDR1 is SGHAT and CDR2 FQNNGV. Trimming took off 6 bases at V and 0 bases at J, with 9 bases between the two ends. Here the CDR3 DNA reads TGTGCCAGCAGTTACACAAGCTCCTACGAGCAGTACTTC. The encoded protein is CASSYTSSYEQYF.

The chain has TRBV19 and TRBJ1-1; tentatively, D is TRBD1 (5 bases). The germline gives CDR1 LNHDA, CDR2 SQIVND (reference sequence). This CDR3 is built from 14 residues. The V gene lost 5 bases and the J gene lost 2 bases, with 12 bases spanning the gap. The CDR3 bases are TGTGCCAGTAGTGAATCGCAGGGAAACACTGAAGCTTTCTTT. Translated, it gives CASSESQGNTEAFF.

This chain connects TRBV9 to TRBJ2-1; TRBD2 matches 13 bases. Germline lookup yields CDR1 SGDLS and CDR2 YYNGEE. V was pared by 3 bases and J by 6 bases, with 6 bases of the junction left unmatched. The CDR3 consists of 16 residues. CDR3 DNA sequence: TGTGCCAGCAGCGCGACCGGGACTAGCGGGATCAATGAGCAGTTCTTC. Translating it yields CASSATGTSGINEQFF.

This chain connects TRBV30 to TRBJ2-3; 8 positions agree with TRBD2. The V and J ends lost 2 bases and 2 bases, in that order; junction bases with no gene match: 9. Germline V lookup: CDR1 GTSNPN, CDR2 SVGIG (reference sequence). CDR3 length: 16 residues. Here the CDR3 reads CAWSKSQRGSTDTQYF. CDR3 nucleotide sequence: TGTGCCTGGAGTAAGTCCCAGCGGGGGTCCACAGATACGCAGTATTTT. The variable domain in full, completed from reference TRBV30 and TRBJ2-3, reads SQTIHQWPATLVQPVGSPLSLECTVEGTSNPNLYWYRQAAGRGLQLLFYSVGIGQISSEVPQNLSASRPQDRQFILSSKKLLLSDSGFYLCAWSKSQRGSTDTQYFGPGTRLTVL.

V is TRBV5-1 and J is TRBJ2-2, with D possibly TRBD2 on 5 matching bases. Germline assignment: CDR1 SGHRS and CDR2 YFSETQ. The CDR3 spans 17 residues. Trimming removed 0 bases at V and 7 bases at J, with 19 bases between. The CDR3 reads CASSLAEGLVGLGELFF. The DNA for the CDR3 is TGCGCCAGCAGCTTGGCCGAGGGTCTAGTGGGTCTCGGGGAGCTGTTTTTT.

This sequence joins TRBV7-9 and TRBJ1-2, with a weak D call TRBD1 (5 bases). The ends were cut back, 1 base at V and 4 bases at J, with 10 bases in the middle. CDR1 and CDR2 from the germline V gene are SEHNR and FQNEAQ (reference sequence). This CDR3 comprises 14 residues. CDR3 in amino acids: CASSLGGEGYGYTF. Written as DNA, the CDR3 is TGTGCCAGCAGCTTAGGGGGCGAAGGCTATGGCTACACCTTC.

The CDR3 loop is CASTRDRGRGYTF. In nucleotides, the CDR3 is TGTGCCAGCACCAGGGACAGGGGACGTGGCTACACCTTC. This sequence joins TRBV7-2 and TRBJ1-2, with TRBD1 matching 10 bases. This CDR3 is 13 amino acids long. Germline V gene data show CDR1 as SGHTA and CDR2 as FQGNSA. Losses at the gene ends were 7 bases for V and 7 bases for J; bases not matched to a gene: 6.

The chain couples TRBV16 to TRBJ1-1; the D is unclear. The germline V gene has CDR1 KGHSY and CDR2 FQNENV. V was pared by 4 bases and J by 4 bases, with 13 bases between. The CDR3 has 14 residues. CDR3 sequence: CASSRGRPGTEAFF. The CDR3 DNA reads TGTGCCAGCAGCCGAGGAAGGCCGGGCACTGAAGCTTTCTTT. The complete variable domain, with remaining parts taken from reference TRBV16 and TRBJ1-1, reads GEEVAQTPKHLVRGEGQKAKLYCAPIKGHSYVFWYQQVLKNEFKFLISFQNENVFDETGMPKERFSAKCLPNSPCSLEIQATKLEDSAVYFCASSRGRPGTEAFFGQGTRLTVV.

V gene TRBV7-3 combines with J gene TRBJ2-7; perhaps TRBD1 as D (6 bases). Per the germline V gene, CDR1 is SGHTA and CDR2 is FQGTGA. The V end was cut by 2 bases, the J end by 7 bases, with 15 bases between. This CDR3 is built from 14 residues. The CDR3 sequence: CASSLDPGAEEQYF. The CDR3 region has the DNA TGTGCCAGCAGCTTAGACCCAGGGGCGGAAGAGCAGTACTTC.

V is TRBV27 and J is TRBJ1-1; 9 nucleotides line up with TRBD1. The CDR3 extends over 14 amino acids. Germline CDR1 and CDR2: MNHEY and SMNVEV (reference sequence). Trimming took 1 base from V and 3 from J; bases not matched to a gene: 0. CDR3: CASSLWTGDTEAFF. In DNA form, the CDR3 reads TGTGCCAGCAGTTTATGGACAGGGGACACTGAAGCTTTCTTT.

The rearrangement uses TRBV19 and TRBJ1-1; 8 bases fit TRBD1. Germline assignment: CDR1 LNHDA and CDR2 SQIVND (reference sequence). The CDR3 length is 14 residues. The trim removed 3 bases at V and 6 bases at J, leaving 6 bases unmatched. CDR3 loop: CASSMGQVVAEAFF. The DNA for the CDR3 is TGTGCCAGTAGTATGGGACAGGTGGTGGCTGAAGCTTTCTTT.

The gene calls are TRBV5-4 and TRBJ1-2; D possibly corresponds to TRBD1 (5 bases). Trimming took off 0 bases at V and 6 bases at J, with 6 bases between the two ends. Germline values: CDR1 SGHNT, CDR2 YYREEE (reference sequence). The CDR3 sequence is 12 residues long. The CDR3 here is CASSLVRDGYTF. Here the CDR3 DNA reads TGTGCCAGCAGCTTGGTCAGGGATGGCTACACCTTC.

This clone was counted a few times. J is TRBJ2-7 and V is TRBV5-6; D gene ambiguous. The CDR3 is 12 residues long. CDR1 SGHDT and CDR2 YYEEEE come from the germline V gene. Trimming removed 4 bases from V and 3 bases from J, with 8 bases in between. For the CDR3, the DNA is TGTGCCAGCAGCCTGTCCTTCTACGAGCAGTACTTC. This sequence encodes CASSLSFYEQYF. Supplemented by reference TRBV5-6 and TRBJ2-7, the full variable domain reads DAGVTQSPTHLIKTRGQQVTLRCSPKSGHDTVSWYQQALGQGPQFIFQYYEEEERQRGNFPDRFSGHQFPNYSSELNVNALLLGDSALYLCASSLSFYEQYFGPGTRLTVT.

The V gene is TRBV29-1, the J gene TRBJ2-3; weak D call: TRBD1 (6 bases). Trimming shortened V by 1 base and J by 3 bases, and 8 bases separated the two germline ends. The CDR3 contains 13 residues. Looked up from germline, CDR1 is SQVTM and CDR2 is ANQGSEA. CDR3 bases: TGCAGCGTTGAAGTCCAGGGGACAGATACGCAGTATTTT. Protein: CSVEVQGTDTQYF.

The chain joins TRBV30 to TRBJ1-1, with D maybe TRBD1 (6 bases). Trimming left V 5 bases short and J 1 base short, with 14 bases between. The CDR3 totals 14 residues. Looked up from germline, CDR1 is GTSNPN and CDR2 is SVGIG (reference sequence). CDR3: CAWYREIRNTEAFF. In DNA, the CDR3 is TGTGCCTGGTACAGGGAAATAAGGAACACTGAAGCTTTCTTT.

The chain employs TRBV28 and TRBJ1-2; D might be TRBD1 (6 bases). Between the trimmed V and J ends, which lost 3 bases and 8 bases, there was a span of 13 bases. From germline, CDR1 is MDHEN and CDR2 SYDVKM. This CDR3 region has 13 residues. The CDR3 loop is CASSFRGARGYTF. CDR3 sequence (DNA): TGTGCCAGCAGTTTCCGGGGGGCTAGGGGCTACACCTTC.

V gene TRBV6-5 combines with J gene TRBJ1-2, with TRBD1 as a possible D gene (5 bases). The V gene lost 1 base and the J gene lost 4 bases, with 7 bases spanning the gap. CDR1 and CDR2 (germline): MNHEY, SVGAGI. This CDR3 comprises 13 residues. CDR3 nucleotides: TGTGCCAGCAGTTACTTTCAGGGCTATGGCTACACCTTC. Translating gives CASSYFQGYGYTF.

This rearrangement joins TRBV4-1 to TRBJ2-5, with TRBD2 matching 13 bases. V was pared by 0 bases and J by 0 bases, with 1 base of the junction left unmatched. There are 17 residues in the CDR3. The germline CDR1 and CDR2 sequences are MGHRA and YSYEKL. The CDR3 DNA is TGCGCCAGCAGCCAAGATGGACTAGCGGGAGACCAAGAGACCCAGTACTTC. Translation gives CASSQDGLAGDQETQYF.

This rearrangement joins TRBV6-5 to TRBJ2-3, with 10 bases fitting TRBD2. The CDR3 has 16 residues. The germline gives CDR1 MNHEY, CDR2 SVGAGI. J gave up 6 bases and V 2 bases, and 8 bases lay outside the gene matches. This CDR3 is CASSYGVAGGEDTQYF. The CDR3 DNA follows: TGTGCCAGCAGTTACGGGGTAGCGGGGGGCGAGGATACGCAGTATTTT.

This chain links TRBV18 with TRBJ2-7; 9 nucleotides match TRBD1. The germline CDR1 and CDR2 sequences are KGHSH and LQKENI. The V segment lost 5 bases and the J segment 3 bases; nucleotides outside the gene matches: 5. The CDR3 contains 14 residues. CDR3 residues: CASSSGQGGYEQYF. For the CDR3, the DNA is TGTGCCAGCTCATCGGGACAGGGAGGCTACGAGCAGTACTTC.

The chain recombines TRBV2 with TRBJ1-2, with TRBD1 identical over 8 bases. The CDR3 is 14 amino acids. V gave up 8 bases and J gave up 10 bases; unmatched junction bases: 15. Per germline, CDR1 SNHLY and CDR2 FYNNEI. The CDR3 spells CASSLLKTGVDYTF. The DNA of the CDR3 is TGTGCCAGCTCCCTTCTAAAGACAGGGGTTGACTACACCTTC.

The chain carries TRBV6-1 and TRBJ2-7; D may be TRBD1 (6 bases). The germline gives CDR1 MNHNS, CDR2 SASEGT. This CDR3 region has 13 residues. With 6 bases removed from V and 3 bases from J, the gap between germline ends came to 12 bases. The CDR3 reads CASRPTGFYEQYF. DNA for the CDR3: TGTGCCAGCAGACCCACAGGGTTCTACGAGCAGTACTTC.

The chain links TRBV15 to TRBJ2-7; TRBD1 aligns across 10 bases. Germline V lookup: CDR1 LNHNV, CDR2 YYDKDF (reference sequence). V was clipped by 5 bases and J by 5 bases; unmatched bases: 3. The CDR3 contains 13 residues. For the CDR3, the DNA is TGTGCCACCAGCCGGGACAGGGGCGACGAGCAGTACTTC. This codes for CATSRDRGDEQYF.